What follows is one TCR beta chain and its context. As yet, its antigen is unknown. This sample is drawn from a study of shared clonotypes between healthy human individuals. On the study more broadly: Aged 18 to 49, the donors were a couple of women and three men. General study findings and limits: Despite large depth, rarefaction showed incomplete sorted-subset sequencing.

Naive CD4+ cells were CD45RA-selected; the remaining cells were memory. Assay runs were performed at deep level. TCRdb's table, derived via immunoSEQ multiplex PCR, lists solely in-frame clones and lacks some. The sample has more than 1.2 million clones, around 98.5% seen once. The sample taken for sequencing was naive CD4+ T cells sorted from blood. Subset indicated: CD45RA+ positively selected. This clonotype was sampled from a man aged 25 to 40 in good health.

The CDR3 protein is CASSFTGVTEAFF. CDR3 nucleotides: TGTGCCAGCAGCTTCACAGGGGTCACTGAAGCTTTCTTT. The genes are TRBV5-6 and TRBJ1-1, with 7 positions matching TRBD1. Trimming removed 2 bases from V and 4 bases from J; junction bases left unmatched: 2. The CDR3 has 13 amino acids. Germline values: CDR1 SGHDT, CDR2 YYEEEE.